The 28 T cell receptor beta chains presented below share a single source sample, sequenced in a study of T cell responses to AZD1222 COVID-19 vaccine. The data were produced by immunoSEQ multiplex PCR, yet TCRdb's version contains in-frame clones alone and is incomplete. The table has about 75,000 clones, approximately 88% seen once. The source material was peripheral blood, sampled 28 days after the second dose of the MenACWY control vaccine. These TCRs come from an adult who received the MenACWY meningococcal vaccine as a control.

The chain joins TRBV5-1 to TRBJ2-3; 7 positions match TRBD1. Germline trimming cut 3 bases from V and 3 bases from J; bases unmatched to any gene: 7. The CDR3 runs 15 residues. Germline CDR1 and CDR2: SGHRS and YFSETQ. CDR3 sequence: CASSSTQGRTDTQYF. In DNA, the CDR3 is TGCGCCAGCAGCTCAACACAGGGGCGGACAGATACGCAGTATTTT.

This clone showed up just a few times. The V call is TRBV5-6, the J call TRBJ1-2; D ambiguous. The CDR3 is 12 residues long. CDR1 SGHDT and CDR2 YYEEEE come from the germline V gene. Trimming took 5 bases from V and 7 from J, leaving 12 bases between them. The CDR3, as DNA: TGTGCCAGCAGAGAAGACTCCTCTGGCTACACCTTC. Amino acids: CASREDSSGYTF.

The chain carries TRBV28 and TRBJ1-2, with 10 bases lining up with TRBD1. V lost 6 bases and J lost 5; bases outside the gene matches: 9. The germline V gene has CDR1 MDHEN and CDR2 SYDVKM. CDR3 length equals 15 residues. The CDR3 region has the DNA TGTGCCAGCAGCTACGGGGACAGGGGAGGGTATGGCTACACCTTC. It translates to CASSYGDRGGYGYTF.

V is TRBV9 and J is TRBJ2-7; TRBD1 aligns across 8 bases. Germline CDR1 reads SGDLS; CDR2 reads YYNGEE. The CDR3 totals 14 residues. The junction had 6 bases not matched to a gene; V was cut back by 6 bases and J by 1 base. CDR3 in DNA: TGTGCCAGCACCCCAGGGGGCGGATCCTACGAGCAGTACTTC. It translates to CASTPGGGSYEQYF.

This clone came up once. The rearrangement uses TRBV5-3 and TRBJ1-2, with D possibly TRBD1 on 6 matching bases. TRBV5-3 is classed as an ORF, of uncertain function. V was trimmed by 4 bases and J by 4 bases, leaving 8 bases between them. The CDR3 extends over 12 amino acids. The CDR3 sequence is CARSPDSYGYTF. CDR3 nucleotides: TGTGCCAGAAGCCCGGACAGCTATGGCTACACCTTC.

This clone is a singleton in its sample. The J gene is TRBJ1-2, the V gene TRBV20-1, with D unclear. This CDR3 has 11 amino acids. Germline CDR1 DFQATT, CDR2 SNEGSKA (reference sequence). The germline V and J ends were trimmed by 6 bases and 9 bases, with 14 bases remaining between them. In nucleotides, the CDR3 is TGCAGTGCACCCCAGTACTTTAGCTACACCTTC. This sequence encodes CSAPQYFSYTF.

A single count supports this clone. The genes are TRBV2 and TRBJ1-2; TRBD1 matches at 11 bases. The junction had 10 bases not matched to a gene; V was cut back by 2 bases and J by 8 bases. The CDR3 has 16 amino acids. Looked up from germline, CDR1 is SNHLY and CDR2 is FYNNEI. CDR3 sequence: CASSELRGQGAWGYTF. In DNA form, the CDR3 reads TGTGCCAGCAGTGAATTGCGTGGACAGGGGGCTTGGGGCTACACCTTC.

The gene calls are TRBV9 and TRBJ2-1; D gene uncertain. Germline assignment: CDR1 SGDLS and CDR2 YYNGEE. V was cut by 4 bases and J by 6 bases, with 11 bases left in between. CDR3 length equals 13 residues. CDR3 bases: TGTGCCAGCAGCCCCCAGGTTAGCAATGAGCAGTTCTTC. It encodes CASSPQVSNEQFF.

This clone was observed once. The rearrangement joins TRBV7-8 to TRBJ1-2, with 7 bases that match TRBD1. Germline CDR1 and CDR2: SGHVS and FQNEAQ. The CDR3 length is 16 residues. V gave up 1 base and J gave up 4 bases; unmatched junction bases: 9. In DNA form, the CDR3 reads TGTGCCAGCAGCTTAGTAATGTCGGACAGGCTCTATGGCTACACCTTC. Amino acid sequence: CASSLVMSDRLYGYTF. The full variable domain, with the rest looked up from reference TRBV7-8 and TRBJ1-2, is GAGVSQSPRYKVAKRGQDVALRCDPISGHVSLFWYQQALGQGPEFLTYFQNEAQLDKSGLPSDRFFAERPEGSVSTLKIQRTQQEDSAVYLCASSLVMSDRLYGYTFGSGTRLTVV.

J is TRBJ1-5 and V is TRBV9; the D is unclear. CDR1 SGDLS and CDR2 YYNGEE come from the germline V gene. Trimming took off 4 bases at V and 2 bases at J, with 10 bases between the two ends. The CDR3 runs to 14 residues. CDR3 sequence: CASSSGPGNQPQHF. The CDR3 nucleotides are TGTGCCAGCAGCTCTGGTCCTGGCAATCAGCCCCAGCATTTT.

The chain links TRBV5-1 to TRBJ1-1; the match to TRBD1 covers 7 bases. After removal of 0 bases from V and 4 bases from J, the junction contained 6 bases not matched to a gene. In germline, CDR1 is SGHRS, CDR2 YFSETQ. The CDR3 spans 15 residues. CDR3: CASSLEMQGGTEAFF. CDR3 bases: TGCGCCAGCAGCTTGGAAATGCAGGGGGGCACTGAAGCTTTCTTT.

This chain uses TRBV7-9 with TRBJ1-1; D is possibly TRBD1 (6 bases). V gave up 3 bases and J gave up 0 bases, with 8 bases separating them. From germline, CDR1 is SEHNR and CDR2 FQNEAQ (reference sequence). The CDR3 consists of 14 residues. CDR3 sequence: CASSLDRVNTEAFF. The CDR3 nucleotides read TGTGCCAGCAGCTTGGACAGAGTGAACACTGAAGCTTTCTTT.

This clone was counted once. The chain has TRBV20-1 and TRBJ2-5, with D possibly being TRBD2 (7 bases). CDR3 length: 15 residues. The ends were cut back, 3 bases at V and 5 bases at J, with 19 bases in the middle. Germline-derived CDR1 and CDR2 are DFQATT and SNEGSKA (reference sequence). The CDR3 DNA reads TGCAGTGCTAGTACTACGGGGGGCCTCCGGGAGACCCAGTACTTC. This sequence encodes CSASTTGGLRETQYF.

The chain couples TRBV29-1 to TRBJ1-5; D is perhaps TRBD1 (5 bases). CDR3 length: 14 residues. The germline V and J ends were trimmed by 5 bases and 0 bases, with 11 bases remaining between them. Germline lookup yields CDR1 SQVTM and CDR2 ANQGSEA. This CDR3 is CSVRQSNSNQPQHF. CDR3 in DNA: TGCAGCGTTCGACAGAGTAATAGCAATCAGCCCCAGCATTTT.

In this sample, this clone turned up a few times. The CDR3 DNA reads as TGTGCCAGTAAGGCCAGTAATAGTTACGAGCAGTACTTC. It codes for CASKASNSYEQYF. The chain combines TRBV19 with TRBJ2-7, with D unclear. Germline loops: CDR1 LNHDA, CDR2 SQIVND (reference sequence). The CDR3 extends over 13 amino acids. The germline V and J ends were trimmed by 7 bases and 4 bases, with 14 bases remaining between them.

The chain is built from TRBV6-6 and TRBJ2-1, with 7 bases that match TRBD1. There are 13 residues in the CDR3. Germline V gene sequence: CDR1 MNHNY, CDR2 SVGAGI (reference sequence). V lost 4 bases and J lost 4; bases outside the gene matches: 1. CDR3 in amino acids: CASSLTGYNEQFF. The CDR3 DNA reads TGTGCCAGCAGTTTGACAGGGTACAATGAGCAGTTCTTC.

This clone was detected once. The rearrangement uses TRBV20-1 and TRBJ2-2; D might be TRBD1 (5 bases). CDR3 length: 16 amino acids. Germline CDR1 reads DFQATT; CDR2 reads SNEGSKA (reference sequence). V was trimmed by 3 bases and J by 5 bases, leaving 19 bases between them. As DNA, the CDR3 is TGCAGTGCTAGTGGGGTTCCAGGGCGGCGGACCGGGGAGCTGTTTTTT. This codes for CSASGVPGRRTGELFF.

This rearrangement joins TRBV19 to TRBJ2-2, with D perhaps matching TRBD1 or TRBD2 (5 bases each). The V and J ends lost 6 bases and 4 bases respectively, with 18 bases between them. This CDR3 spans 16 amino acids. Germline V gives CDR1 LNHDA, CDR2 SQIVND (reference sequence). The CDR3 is CASSGTLTEGTGELFF. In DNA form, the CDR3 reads TGTGCCAGTAGCGGGACCCTTACCGAGGGCACCGGGGAGCTGTTTTTT. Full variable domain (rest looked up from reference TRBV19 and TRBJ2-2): DGGITQSPKYLFRKEGQNVTLSCEQNLNHDAMYWYRQDPGQGLRLIYYSQIVNDFQKGDIAEGYSVSREKKESFPLTVTSAQKNPTAFYLCASSGTLTEGTGELFFGEGSRLTVL.

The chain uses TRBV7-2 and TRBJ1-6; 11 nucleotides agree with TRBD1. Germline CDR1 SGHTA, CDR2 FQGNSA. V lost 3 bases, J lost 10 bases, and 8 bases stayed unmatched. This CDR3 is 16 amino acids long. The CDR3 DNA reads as TGTGCCAGCAGCTTGAGTCCCGGGACAGGGGGATCACCCCTCCACTTT. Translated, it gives CASSLSPGTGGSPLHF. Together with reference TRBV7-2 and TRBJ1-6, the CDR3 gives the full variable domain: GAGVSQSPSNKVTEKGKDVELRCDPISGHTALYWYRQSLGQGLEFLIYFQGNSAPDKSGLPSDRFSAERTGGSVSTLTIQRTQQEDSAVYLCASSLSPGTGGSPLHFGNGTRLTVT.

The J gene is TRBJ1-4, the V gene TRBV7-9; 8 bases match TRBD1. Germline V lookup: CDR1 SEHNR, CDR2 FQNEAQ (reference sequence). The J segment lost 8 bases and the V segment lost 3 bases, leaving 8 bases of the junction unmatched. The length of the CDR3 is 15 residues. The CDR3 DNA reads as TGTGCCAGCAGCTTCGTCCAGACAGGGGCCGAAAAACTGTTTTTT. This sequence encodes CASSFVQTGAEKLFF.

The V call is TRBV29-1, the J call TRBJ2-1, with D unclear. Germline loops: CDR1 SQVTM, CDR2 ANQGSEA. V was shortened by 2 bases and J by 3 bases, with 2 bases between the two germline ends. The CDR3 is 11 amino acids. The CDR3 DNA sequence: TGCAGCGTTGAACTCTACAATGAGCAGTTCTTC. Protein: CSVELYNEQFF.

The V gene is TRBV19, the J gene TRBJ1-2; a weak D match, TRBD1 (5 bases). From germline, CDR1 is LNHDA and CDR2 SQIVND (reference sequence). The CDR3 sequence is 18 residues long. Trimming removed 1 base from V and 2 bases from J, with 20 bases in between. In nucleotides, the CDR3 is TGTGCCAGTAGTATAGGCTGGCGGTCCTCGACAGTAAACTATGGCTACACCTTC. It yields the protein CASSIGWRSSTVNYGYTF.

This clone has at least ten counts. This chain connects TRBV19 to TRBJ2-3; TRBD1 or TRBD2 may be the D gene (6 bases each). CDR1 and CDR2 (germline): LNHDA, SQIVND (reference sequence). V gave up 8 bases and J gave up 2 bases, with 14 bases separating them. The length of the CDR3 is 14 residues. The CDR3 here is CASQRGVSTDTQYF. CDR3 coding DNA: TGTGCCAGTCAGAGGGGGGTTTCCACAGATACGCAGTATTTT.

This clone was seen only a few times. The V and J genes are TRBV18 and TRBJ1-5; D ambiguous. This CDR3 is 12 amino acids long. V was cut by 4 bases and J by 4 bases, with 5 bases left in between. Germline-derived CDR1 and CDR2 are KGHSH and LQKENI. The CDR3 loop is CASSLGNQPQHF. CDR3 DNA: TGTGCCAGCTCACTAGGAAATCAGCCCCAGCATTTT.

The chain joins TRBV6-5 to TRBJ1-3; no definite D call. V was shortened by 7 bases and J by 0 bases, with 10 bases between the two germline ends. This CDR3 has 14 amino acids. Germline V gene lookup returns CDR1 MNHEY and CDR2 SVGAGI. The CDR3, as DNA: TGTGCCAGCAAGAATGACCTCTCTGGAAACACCATATATTTT. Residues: CASKNDLSGNTIYF.

The CDR3 loop is CASSTLASGELFF. The CDR3 nucleotides read TGTGCCAGCAGCACCCTAGCGTCAGGGGAGCTGTTTTTT. J is TRBJ2-2 and V is TRBV7-9; possibly TRBD2 for D (6 bases). There are 13 residues in the CDR3. Germline V CDR1 and CDR2: SEHNR, FQNEAQ (reference sequence). Trimming took off 5 bases at V and 8 bases at J, with 12 bases between the two ends. Full variable domain (rest looked up from reference TRBV7-9 and TRBJ2-2): DTGVSQNPRHKITKRGQNVTFRCDPISEHNRLYWYRQTLGQGPEFLTYFQNEAQLEKSRLLSDRFSAERPKGSFSTLEIQRTEQGDSAMYLCASSTLASGELFFGEGSRLTVL.

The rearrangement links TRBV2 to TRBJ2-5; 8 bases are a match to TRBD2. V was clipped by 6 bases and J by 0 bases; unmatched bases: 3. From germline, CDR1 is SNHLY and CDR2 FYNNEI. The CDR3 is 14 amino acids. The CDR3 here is CASRTSVNQETQYF. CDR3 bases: TGTGCCAGCAGGACTAGCGTTAACCAAGAGACCCAGTACTTC.

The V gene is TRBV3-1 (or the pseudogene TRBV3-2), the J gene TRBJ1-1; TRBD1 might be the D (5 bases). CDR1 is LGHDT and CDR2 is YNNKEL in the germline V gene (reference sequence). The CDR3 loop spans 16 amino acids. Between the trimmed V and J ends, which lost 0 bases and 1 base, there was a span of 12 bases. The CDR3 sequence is CASSQDGGWGNTEAFF. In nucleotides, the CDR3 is TGTGCCAGCAGCCAAGATGGGGGTTGGGGGAACACTGAAGCTTTCTTT.